Listed below are T cell receptor beta chains from one sample, sequenced in a study of human T cells and chemical hapten exposure. One entry per CDR3 protein, called by TCRdb with MiXCR from the RACE reads. The profile shows 350,000 to 400,000 distinct CDR3 sequences, approximately 5% of them singletons. The sample was whole blood, taken in connection with sensitization to the hapten diphenylcyclopropenone (DPC). The receptors here all came from a woman aged 45-59 years with alopecia areata. Some clones in this sample may be carry-over from other donors' samples. CDR3s include the opening cysteine and the closing phenylalanine or tryptophan. Each record gives: V gene, clone size, D gene, CDR3 length, J gene, CDR3 protein, CDR3 DNA. The D gene is left open where the match is weak. Only part of the rows carry a size: once, few, many, or a class if the clone is expanded.

V: TRBV7-8
size: few
D: -
length: 13
J: TRBJ2-5
CDR3: CASSRRTAETQYF
DNA: TGTGCCAGCAGCCGGCGGACCGCGGAGACCCAGTACTTC

V: TRBV29-1
size: -
D: -
length: 11
J: TRBJ1-2
CDR3: CSAEGVGGYTF
DNA: TGCAGCGCTGAAGGGGTGGGTGGCTACACCTTC

V: TRBV13
size: many
D: -
length: 14
J: TRBJ2-1
CDR3: CASSLGGRDNEQFF
DNA: TGTGCCAGCAGCTTAGGGGGGCGCGACAATGAGCAGTTCTTC

V: TRBV6-1
size: -
D: -
length: 13
J: TRBJ1-2
CDR3: CASARALSNVYTF
DNA: TGTGCCAGCGCCAGGGCTCTATCTAATGTCTACACCTTC

V: TRBV4-1
size: -
D: TRBD2
length: 16
J: TRBJ2-1
CDR3: CASSPILAGSYNEQFF
DNA: TGCGCCAGCAGCCCCATACTAGCGGGGTCGTACAATGAGCAGTTCTTC

V: TRBV27
size: many
D: TRBD2
length: 15
J: TRBJ2-5
CDR3: CASSYSAGGQETQYF
DNA: TGTGCCAGCAGTTACTCAGCGGGGGGCCAAGAGACCCAGTACTTC

V: TRBV5-1
size: -
D: TRBD1
length: 12
J: TRBJ1-2
CDR3: CASSFSTGDYTF
DNA: TGCGCCAGCAGCTTTTCGACAGGGGACTACACCTTC

V: TRBV5-4
size: many
D: TRBD1
length: 15
J: TRBJ1-1
CDR3: CASSSAGQGYSEAFF
DNA: TGTGCCAGCAGCTCCGCCGGACAGGGGTACAGTGAAGCTTTCTTT

V: TRBV5-1
size: -
D: -
length: 14
J: TRBJ1-6
CDR3: CASSTGLDNSPLHF
DNA: TGCGCCAGCAGCACCGGGCTGGATAATTCACCCCTCCACTTT

V: TRBV28
size: -
D: -
length: 11
J: TRBJ2-5
CDR3: CASSLQANQYF
DNA: TGTGCCAGCAGTTTGCAGGCCAACCAGTACTTC

V: TRBV2
size: -
D: TRBD2
length: 13
J: TRBJ2-5
CDR3: CASKGTSAETQYF
DNA: TGTGCCAGCAAGGGGACTAGTGCTGAGACCCAGTACTTC

V: TRBV11-2
size: few
D: -
length: 15
J: TRBJ2-7
CDR3: CASRPTGTPSYEQYF
DNA: TGTGCCAGCAGACCGACCGGGACACCCTCCTACGAGCAGTACTTC

V: TRBV7-8
size: few
D: -
length: 13
J: TRBJ2-1
CDR3: CASSPYENLGVFF
DNA: TGTGCCAGCAGCCCATACGAAAATTTGGGGGTGTTCTTC

V: TRBV7-9
size: many
D: -
length: 15
J: TRBJ2-3
CDR3: CASKGQLFSTDTQYF
DNA: TGTGCCAGCAAAGGACAGCTCTTTAGCACAGATACGCAGTATTTT

V: TRBV6-5
size: many
D: -
length: 14
J: TRBJ1-3
CDR3: CASRGAASGNTIYF
DNA: TGTGCCAGCAGAGGAGCGGCCTCTGGAAACACCATATATTTT

V: TRBV4-2
size: -
D: TRBD2
length: 17
J: TRBJ2-6
CDR3: CASGSGASSSGANVLTF
DNA: TGTGCCAGCGGTAGCGGGGCGTCAAGCTCTGGGGCCAACGTCCTGACTTTC

V: TRBV29-1
size: -
D: -
length: 11
J: TRBJ1-1
CDR3: CALLGGPIVLF
DNA: TGCGCCCTCCTGGGAGGGCCAATAGTCCTCTTT

V: TRBV20-1
size: -
D: -
length: 13
J: TRBJ1-2
CDR3: CSAPPQYNYGYTF
DNA: TGCAGTGCCCCCCCCCAGTATAACTATGGCTACACCTTC

V: TRBV9
size: -
D: TRBD2
length: 15
J: TRBJ2-5
CDR3: CASSVRDYTEETQYF
DNA: TGTGCCAGCAGCGTCCGGGACTACACTGAAGAGACCCAGTACTTC

V: TRBV9
size: many
D: -
length: 13
J: TRBJ1-2
CDR3: CASSGTQEIGYTF
DNA: TGTGCCAGCAGCGGAACCCAGGAGATTGGCTACACCTTC

V: TRBV20-1
size: many
D: TRBD1
length: 14
J: TRBJ1-2
CDR3: CSAGQGKKGYGYTF
DNA: TGCAGTGCTGGACAGGGGAAGAAAGGCTATGGCTACACCTTC

V: TRBV14
size: few
D: -
length: 16
J: TRBJ2-1
CDR3: CASSQGRGPRSVEQFF
DNA: TGTGCCAGCAGCCAAGGTAGGGGACCCCGGAGCGTCGAGCAGTTCTTC

V: TRBV5-6
size: many
D: -
length: 16
J: TRBJ2-7
CDR3: CASRKGHQVISYEQYF
DNA: TGTGCCAGCCGAAAGGGACATCAGGTCATCTCCTACGAGCAGTACTTC

V: TRBV2
size: few
D: TRBD2
length: 14
J: TRBJ2-2
CDR3: CASSERGANGELFF
DNA: TGTGCCAGCAGTGAGCGGGGGGCGAACGGGGAGCTGTTTTTT

V: TRBV12-3/TRBV12-4
size: few
D: TRBD1
length: 14
J: TRBJ1-6
CDR3: CASSFQGDGSPLHF
DNA: TGTGCCAGCAGTTTCCAGGGGGACGGCTCACCCCTCCACTTT

V: TRBV12-3/TRBV12-4
size: many
D: -
length: 16
J: TRBJ2-1
CDR3: CASSLGSLQGGNEQFF
DNA: TGTGCCAGCAGTTTAGGTTCGTTACAGGGAGGGAATGAGCAGTTCTTC

V: TRBV28
size: -
D: TRBD1
length: 16
J: TRBJ1-1
CDR3: CASSGDRGFGNTEAFF
DNA: TGTGCCAGCAGTGGGGACAGGGGGTTCGGGAACACTGAAGCTTTCTTT

V: TRBV7-9
size: many
D: -
length: 17
J: TRBJ2-3
CDR3: CASSSHRGGEGTDTQYF
DNA: TGTGCCAGCAGCTCCCACCGTGGTGGCGAGGGCACAGATACGCAGTATTTT

V: TRBV20-1
size: -
D: -
length: 15
J: TRBJ1-4
CDR3: CSARAAGATNEKLFF
DNA: TGCAGTGCTAGAGCCGCCGGGGCCACTAATGAAAAACTGTTTTTT

V: TRBV7-8
size: -
D: TRBD1
length: 15
J: TRBJ1-4
CDR3: CASSPADRGGEKLFF
DNA: TGTGCCAGCAGCCCAGCGGACAGGGGGGGCGAAAAACTGTTTTTT

V: TRBV7-8
size: many
D: -
length: 14
J: TRBJ1-2
CDR3: CASSPQHSQNGYTF
DNA: TGTGCCAGCAGCCCACAACACTCGCAGAATGGCTACACCTTC

V: TRBV12-3/TRBV12-4
size: many
D: TRBD2
length: 16
J: TRBJ2-7
CDR3: CASSLGTRGPTYEQYF
DNA: TGTGCCAGCAGTTTAGGGACTAGAGGTCCCACCTACGAGCAGTACTTC

V: TRBV20-1
size: few
D: -
length: 14
J: TRBJ2-1
CDR3: CSAGRVDLRDEQFF
DNA: TGCAGTGCGGGAAGGGTGGATTTGCGGGATGAGCAGTTCTTC

V: TRBV2
size: -
D: -
length: 14
J: TRBJ1-2
CDR3: CASSLDSANYGYTF
DNA: TGTGCCAGCAGCCTGGACAGCGCTAACTATGGCTACACCTTC

V: TRBV27
size: -
D: TRBD1
length: 12
J: TRBJ2-2
CDR3: CASRQGSGELFF
DNA: TGTGCCAGCAGACAGGGGTCCGGGGAGCTGTTTTTT

V: TRBV29-1
size: -
D: TRBD1
length: 17
J: TRBJ2-2
CDR3: CSVEDLPGTENTGELFF
DNA: TGCAGCGTTGAAGATCTTCCAGGGACAGAGAACACCGGGGAGCTGTTTTTT

V: TRBV27
size: many
D: -
length: 12
J: TRBJ2-2
CDR3: CASSLRAGELFF
DNA: TGTGCCAGCAGTTTACGTGCCGGGGAGCTGTTTTTT

V: TRBV27
size: many
D: TRBD1
length: 19
J: TRBJ2-1
CDR3: CASSYYRTGGFSSYNEQFF
DNA: TGTGCCAGCAGTTATTATAGAACAGGGGGTTTTAGCTCCTACAATGAGCAGTTCTTC

V: TRBV3-1
size: few
D: -
length: 14
J: TRBJ1-6
CDR3: CASSQERGGSPLHF
DNA: TGTGCCAGCAGCCAAGAGCGGGGTGGCTCACCCCTCCACTTT

V: TRBV6-1
size: few
D: TRBD1
length: 14
J: TRBJ1-1
CDR3: CASSGYRGRSEAFF
DNA: TGTGCCAGCAGTGGTTACAGGGGCAGGAGTGAAGCTTTCTTT

V: TRBV20-1
size: -
D: TRBD1
length: 14
J: TRBJ2-2
CDR3: CSADRGTNTGELFF
DNA: TGCAGTGCTGACAGGGGGACAAACACCGGGGAGCTGTTTTTT

V: TRBV6-2/TRBV6-3
size: few
D: -
length: 16
J: TRBJ2-6
CDR3: CASSSARMPGANVLTF
DNA: TGTGCCAGCAGTTCTGCGCGCATGCCTGGGGCCAACGTCCTGACTTTC

V: TRBV11-2
size: few
D: TRBD2
length: 18
J: TRBJ2-1
CDR3: CASSSRGTSGSLGYEQFF
DNA: TGTGCCAGCAGCTCCCGAGGGACTAGCGGGAGTTTAGGCTATGAGCAGTTCTTC

V: TRBV18
size: -
D: -
length: 15
J: TRBJ1-5
CDR3: CASSPRADSNQPQHF
DNA: TGTGCCAGCTCTCCCAGGGCGGATAGCAATCAGCCCCAGCATTTT

V: TRBV7-7
size: many
D: -
length: 14
J: TRBJ2-5
CDR3: CASSPLGPLKTQYF
DNA: TGTGCCAGCAGCCCGCTTGGGCCCCTTAAGACCCAGTACTTC

V: TRBV7-9
size: many
D: -
length: 13
J: TRBJ2-3
CDR3: CASSLETTDTQYF
DNA: TGTGCCAGCAGCTTAGAAACCACAGATACGCAGTATTTT

V: TRBV28
size: few
D: -
length: 14
J: TRBJ1-2
CDR3: CASSARGIDYGYTF
DNA: TGTGCCAGCAGTGCAAGGGGGATCGACTATGGCTACACCTTC

V: TRBV24-1
size: many
D: -
length: 13
J: TRBJ2-2
CDR3: CATSDQNTGELFF
DNA: TGTGCCACCAGTGACCAGAACACCGGGGAGCTGTTTTTT

V: TRBV6-1
size: many
D: TRBD1
length: 13
J: TRBJ2-1
CDR3: CASSLSQQGKQFF
DNA: TGTGCCAGCAGCCTCTCGCAACAGGGGAAGCAGTTCTTC

V: TRBV7-2
size: -
D: -
length: 15
J: TRBJ1-6
CDR3: CASSLSPEALLPLHF
DNA: TGTGCCAGCAGCCTCTCCCCCGAGGCCCTTTTACCCCTCCACTTT

V: TRBV19
size: many
D: TRBD1
length: 14
J: TRBJ2-7
CDR3: CASSTRQGPHEQYF
DNA: TGTGCCAGTAGTACCCGACAGGGGCCCCACGAGCAGTACTTC

V: TRBV9
size: -
D: -
length: 15
J: TRBJ2-1
CDR3: CASSVGARSYNEQFF
DNA: TGTGCCAGCAGCGTAGGGGCGAGATCCTACAATGAGCAGTTCTTC

V: TRBV2
size: few
D: -
length: 11
J: TRBJ2-2
CDR3: CASREPGELFF
DNA: TGTGCCAGCAGGGAGCCCGGGGAGCTGTTTTTT

V: TRBV7-2
size: many
D: -
length: 14
J: TRBJ2-1
CDR3: CASSLEGSFNEQFF
DNA: TGTGCCAGCAGCTTAGAGGGTAGCTTCAATGAGCAGTTCTTC

V: TRBV5-4
size: many
D: -
length: 16
J: TRBJ2-3
CDR3: CASSLGQGSFTDTQYF
DNA: TGTGCCAGCAGCTTGGGGCAGGGAAGTTTTACAGATACGCAGTATTTT